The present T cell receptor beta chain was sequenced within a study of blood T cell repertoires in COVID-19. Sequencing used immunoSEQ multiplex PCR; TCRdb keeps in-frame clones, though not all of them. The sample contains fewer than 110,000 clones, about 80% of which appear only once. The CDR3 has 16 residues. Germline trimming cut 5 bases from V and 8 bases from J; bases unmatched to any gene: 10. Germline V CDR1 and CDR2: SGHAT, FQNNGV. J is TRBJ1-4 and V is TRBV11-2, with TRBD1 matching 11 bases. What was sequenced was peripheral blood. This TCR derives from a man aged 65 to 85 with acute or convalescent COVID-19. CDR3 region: CASSPGQGVEGEKLFF. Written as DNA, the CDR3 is TGTGCCAGCAGCCCGGGACAGGGGGTGGAAGGGGAAAAACTGTTTTTT.